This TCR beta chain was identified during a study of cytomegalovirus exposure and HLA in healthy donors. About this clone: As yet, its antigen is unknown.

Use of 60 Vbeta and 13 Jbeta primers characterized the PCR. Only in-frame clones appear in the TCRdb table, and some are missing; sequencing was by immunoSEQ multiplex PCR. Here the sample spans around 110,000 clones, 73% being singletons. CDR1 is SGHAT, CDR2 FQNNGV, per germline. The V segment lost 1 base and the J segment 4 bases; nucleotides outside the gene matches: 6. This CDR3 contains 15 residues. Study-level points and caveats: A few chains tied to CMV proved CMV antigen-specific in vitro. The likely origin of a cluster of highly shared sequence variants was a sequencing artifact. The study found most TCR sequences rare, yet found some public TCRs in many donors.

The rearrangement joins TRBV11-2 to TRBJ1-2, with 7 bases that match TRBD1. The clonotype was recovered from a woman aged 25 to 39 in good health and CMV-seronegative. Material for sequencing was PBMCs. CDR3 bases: TGTGCCAGCAGCTTAGTAGGGTCAGGGGGCTATGGCTACACCTTC. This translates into CASSLVGSGGYGYTF.